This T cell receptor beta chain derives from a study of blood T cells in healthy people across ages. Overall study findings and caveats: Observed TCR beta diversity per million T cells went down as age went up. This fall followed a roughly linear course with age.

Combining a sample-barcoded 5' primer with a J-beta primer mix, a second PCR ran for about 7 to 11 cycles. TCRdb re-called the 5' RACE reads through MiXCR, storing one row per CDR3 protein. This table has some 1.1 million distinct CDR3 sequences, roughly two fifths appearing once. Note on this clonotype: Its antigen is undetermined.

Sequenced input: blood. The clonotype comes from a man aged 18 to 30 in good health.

This chain's CDR3 is CAIRSGEGSYGYTF. The CDR3 DNA sequence: TGTGCCATCAGATCAGGGGAAGGAAGCTATGGCTACACCTTC. The chain links TRBV10-3 to TRBJ1-2, with D possibly being TRBD1 (6 bases). Trimming pared 6 bases from V and 4 bases from J, leaving 15 bases between. This CDR3 is 14 amino acids long. The V gene's germline CDR1 is ENHRY and CDR2 SYGVKD.